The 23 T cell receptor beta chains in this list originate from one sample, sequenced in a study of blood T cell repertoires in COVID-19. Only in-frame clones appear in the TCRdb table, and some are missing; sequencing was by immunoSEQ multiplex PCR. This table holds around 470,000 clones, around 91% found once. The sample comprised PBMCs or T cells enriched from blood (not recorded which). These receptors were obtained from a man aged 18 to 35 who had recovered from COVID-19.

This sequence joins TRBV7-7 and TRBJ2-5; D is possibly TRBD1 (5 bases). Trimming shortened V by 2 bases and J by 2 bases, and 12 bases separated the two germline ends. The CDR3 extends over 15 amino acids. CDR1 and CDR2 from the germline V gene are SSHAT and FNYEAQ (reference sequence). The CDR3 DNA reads TGTGCCAGCAGCTTACTGGGGCTTCCACAAGAGACCCAGTACTTC. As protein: CASSLLGLPQETQYF.

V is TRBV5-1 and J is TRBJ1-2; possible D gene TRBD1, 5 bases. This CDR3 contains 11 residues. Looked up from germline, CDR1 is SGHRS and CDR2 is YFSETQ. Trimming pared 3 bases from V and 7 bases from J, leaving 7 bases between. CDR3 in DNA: TGCGCCAGCAGCTATAGGGGTGGCTACACCTTC. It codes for CASSYRGGYTF.

Written as DNA, the CDR3 is TGTGCCAGCAGCTTGGTCTTAGCGGGAGTCACAGATACGCAGTATTTT. The encoded protein is CASSLVLAGVTDTQYF. The J gene is TRBJ2-3, the V gene TRBV7-2, with 9 bases matching TRBD2. V was pared by 3 bases and J by 2 bases, with 6 bases of the junction left unmatched. The CDR3 has 16 residues. The germline gives CDR1 SGHTA, CDR2 FQGNSA.

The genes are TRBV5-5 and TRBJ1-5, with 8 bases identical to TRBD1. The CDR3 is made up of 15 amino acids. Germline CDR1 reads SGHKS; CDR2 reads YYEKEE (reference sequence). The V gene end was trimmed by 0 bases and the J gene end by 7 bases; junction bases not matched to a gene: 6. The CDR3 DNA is TGTGCCAGCAGCTTGGGTCGACAGGGGAACCAGCCCCAGCATTTT. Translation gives CASSLGRQGNQPQHF.

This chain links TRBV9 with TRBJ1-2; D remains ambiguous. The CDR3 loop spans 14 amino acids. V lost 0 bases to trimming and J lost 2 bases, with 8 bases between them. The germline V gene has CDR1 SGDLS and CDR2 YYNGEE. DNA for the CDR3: TGTGCCAGCAGCGTAGATGTTGCGAACTATGGCTACACCTTC. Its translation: CASSVDVANYGYTF. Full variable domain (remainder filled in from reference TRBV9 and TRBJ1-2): DSGVTQTPKHLITATGQRVTLRCSPRSGDLSVYWYQQSLDQGLQFLIQYYNGEERAKGNILERFSAQQFPDLHSELNLSSLELGDSALYFCASSVDVANYGYTFGSGTRLTVV.

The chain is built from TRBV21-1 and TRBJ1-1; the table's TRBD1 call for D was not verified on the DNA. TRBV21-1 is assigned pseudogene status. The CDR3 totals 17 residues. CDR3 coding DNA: TGTGCCAGCAGCTCTCCCCCTGCCAGGGAATGGGACACTGAAGCTTTCTTT. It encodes CASSSPPAREWDTEAFF.

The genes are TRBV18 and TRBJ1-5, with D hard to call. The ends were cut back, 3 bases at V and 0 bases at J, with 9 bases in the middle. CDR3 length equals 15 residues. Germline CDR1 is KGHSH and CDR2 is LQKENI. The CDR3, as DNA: TGTGCCAGCTCACCCTCGGCGGATAGCAATCAGCCCCAGCATTTT. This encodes CASSPSADSNQPQHF. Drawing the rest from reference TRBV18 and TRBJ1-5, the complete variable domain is NAGVMQNPRHLVRRRGQEARLRCSPMKGHSHVYWYRQLPEEGLKFMVYLQKENIIDESGMPKERFSAEFPKEGPSILRIQQVVRGDSAAYFCASSPSADSNQPQHFGDGTRLSIL.

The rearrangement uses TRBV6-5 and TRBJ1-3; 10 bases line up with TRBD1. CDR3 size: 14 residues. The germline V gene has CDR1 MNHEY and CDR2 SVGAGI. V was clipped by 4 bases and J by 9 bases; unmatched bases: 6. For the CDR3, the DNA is TGTGCCAGCAGTTCGACAGGGGGCTGGGGCACCATATATTTT. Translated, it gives CASSSTGGWGTIYF.

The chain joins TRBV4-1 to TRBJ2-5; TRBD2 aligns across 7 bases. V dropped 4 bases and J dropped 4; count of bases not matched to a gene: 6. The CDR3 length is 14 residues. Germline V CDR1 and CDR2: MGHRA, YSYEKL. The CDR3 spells CASSPRLAPETQYF. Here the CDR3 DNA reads TGCGCCAGCAGCCCCCGACTAGCCCCAGAGACCCAGTACTTC.

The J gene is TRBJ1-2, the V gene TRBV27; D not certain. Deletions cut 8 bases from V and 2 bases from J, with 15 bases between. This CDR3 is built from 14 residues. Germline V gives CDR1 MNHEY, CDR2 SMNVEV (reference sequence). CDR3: CASSLGRGNYGYTF. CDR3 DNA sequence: TGTGCCAGCTCCCTAGGGCGCGGGAACTATGGCTACACCTTC.

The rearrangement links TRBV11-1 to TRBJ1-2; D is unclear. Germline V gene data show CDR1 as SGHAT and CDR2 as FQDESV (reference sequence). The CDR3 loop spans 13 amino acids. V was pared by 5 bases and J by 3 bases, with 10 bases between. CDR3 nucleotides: TGTGCCAGCAGCCCGGCGGCAGACTATGGCTACACCTTC. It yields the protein CASSPAADYGYTF.

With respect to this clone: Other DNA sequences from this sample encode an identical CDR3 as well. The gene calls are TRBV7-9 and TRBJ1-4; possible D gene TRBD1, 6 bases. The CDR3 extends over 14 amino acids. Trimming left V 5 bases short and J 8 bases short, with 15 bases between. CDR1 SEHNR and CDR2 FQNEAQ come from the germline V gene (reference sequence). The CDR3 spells CASSPTGGGEKLFF. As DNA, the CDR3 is TGTGCCAGCAGCCCAACGGGGGGGGGCGAAAAACTGTTTTTT.

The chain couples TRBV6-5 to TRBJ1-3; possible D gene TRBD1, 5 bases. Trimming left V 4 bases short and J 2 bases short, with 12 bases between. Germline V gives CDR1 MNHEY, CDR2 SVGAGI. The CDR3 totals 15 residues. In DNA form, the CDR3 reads TGTGCCAGCAGTTCTGATCGACAGACTGGAAACACCATATATTTT. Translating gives CASSSDRQTGNTIYF.

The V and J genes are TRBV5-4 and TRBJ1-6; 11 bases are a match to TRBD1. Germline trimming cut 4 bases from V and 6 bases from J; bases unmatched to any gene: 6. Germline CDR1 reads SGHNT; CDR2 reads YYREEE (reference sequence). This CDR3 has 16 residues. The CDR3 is CASSPGQGARNSPLHF. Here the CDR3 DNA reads TGTGCCAGCAGCCCTGGACAGGGGGCGCGTAATTCACCCCTCCACTTT.

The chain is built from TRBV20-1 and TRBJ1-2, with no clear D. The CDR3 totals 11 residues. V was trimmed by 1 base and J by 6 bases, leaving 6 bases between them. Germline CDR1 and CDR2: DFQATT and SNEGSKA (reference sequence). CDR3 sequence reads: CSARGVNGYTF. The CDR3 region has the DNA TGCAGTGCTAGAGGCGTGAATGGCTACACCTTC.

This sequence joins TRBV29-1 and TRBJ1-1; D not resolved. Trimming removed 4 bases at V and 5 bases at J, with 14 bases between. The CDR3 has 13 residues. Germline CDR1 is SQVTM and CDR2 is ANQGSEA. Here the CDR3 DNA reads TGCAGCGTTGTGGAGGGTGGAGAAACTGAAGCTTTCTTT. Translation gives CSVVEGGETEAFF.

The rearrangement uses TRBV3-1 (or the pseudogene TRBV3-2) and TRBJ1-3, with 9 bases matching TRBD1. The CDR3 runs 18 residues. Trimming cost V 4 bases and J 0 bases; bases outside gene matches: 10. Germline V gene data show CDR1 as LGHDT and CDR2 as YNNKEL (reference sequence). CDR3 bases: TGTGCCAGCAGCCTCGGGACAGGGTTACGGAGCTCTGGAAACACCATATATTTT. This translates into CASSLGTGLRSSGNTIYF.

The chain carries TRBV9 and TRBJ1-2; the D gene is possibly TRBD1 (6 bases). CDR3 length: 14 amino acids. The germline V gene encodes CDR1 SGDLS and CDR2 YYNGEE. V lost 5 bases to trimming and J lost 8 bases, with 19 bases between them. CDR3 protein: CASSDPGEGFGYTF. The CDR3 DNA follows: TGTGCCAGCAGTGACCCAGGGGAGGGCTTCGGCTACACCTTC.

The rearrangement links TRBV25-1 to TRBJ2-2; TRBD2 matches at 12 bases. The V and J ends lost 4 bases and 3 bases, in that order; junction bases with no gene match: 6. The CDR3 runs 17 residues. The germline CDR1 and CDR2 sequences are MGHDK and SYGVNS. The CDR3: CASSVTGTSGYTGELFF. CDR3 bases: TGTGCCAGCAGTGTAACAGGGACTAGCGGGTACACCGGGGAGCTGTTTTTT.

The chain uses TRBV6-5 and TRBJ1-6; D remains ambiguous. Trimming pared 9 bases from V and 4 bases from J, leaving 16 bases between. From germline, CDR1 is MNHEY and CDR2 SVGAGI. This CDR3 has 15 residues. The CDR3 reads CASSTSGPYNSPLHF. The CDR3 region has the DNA TGTGCCAGTAGCACTTCCGGTCCTTATAATTCACCCCTCCACTTT.

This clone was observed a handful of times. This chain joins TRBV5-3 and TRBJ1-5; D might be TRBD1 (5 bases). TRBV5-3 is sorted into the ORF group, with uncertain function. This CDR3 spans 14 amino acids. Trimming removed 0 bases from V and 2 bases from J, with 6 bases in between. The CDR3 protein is CARSLVGGNQPQHF. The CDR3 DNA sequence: TGTGCCAGAAGCTTGGTAGGGGGCAATCAGCCCCAGCATTTT.

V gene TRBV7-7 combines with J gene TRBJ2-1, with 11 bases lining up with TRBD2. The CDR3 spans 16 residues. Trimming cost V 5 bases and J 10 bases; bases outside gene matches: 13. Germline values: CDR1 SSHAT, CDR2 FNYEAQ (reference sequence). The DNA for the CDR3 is TGTGCCAGCAGCCCAGCCCTACTAGCGGGAGTTGGGGAGCAGTTCTTC. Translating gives CASSPALLAGVGEQFF.

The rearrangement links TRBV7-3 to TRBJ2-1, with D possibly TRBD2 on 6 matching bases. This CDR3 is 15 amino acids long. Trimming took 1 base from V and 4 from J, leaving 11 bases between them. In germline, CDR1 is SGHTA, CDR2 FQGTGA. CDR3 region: CASSLSGGVYNEQFF. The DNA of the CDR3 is TGTGCCAGCAGCTTAAGCGGCGGGGTGTACAATGAGCAGTTCTTC.